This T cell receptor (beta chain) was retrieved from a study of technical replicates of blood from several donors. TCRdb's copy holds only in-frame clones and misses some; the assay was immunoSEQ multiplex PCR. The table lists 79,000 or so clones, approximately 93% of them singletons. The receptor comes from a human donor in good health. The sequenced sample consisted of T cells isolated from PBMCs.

CDR3 coding DNA: TGTGCCAGCAGCTCGATAAGTCCAGGGACAGATACGCAGTATTTT. Its translation: CASSSISPGTDTQYF. The V and J genes are TRBV5-4 and TRBJ2-3, with D possibly TRBD1 on 5 matching bases. The germline V and J ends were trimmed by 3 bases and 3 bases, with 14 bases remaining between them. The CDR3 covers 15 residues. CDR1 is SGHNT, CDR2 YYREEE, per germline (reference sequence).